The clone carrying this TCR beta chain was found a few times. A 1 in 200,000 to 1 in 1 million T cell depth was the sequencing target. The data were produced by immunoSEQ multiplex PCR, yet TCRdb's version contains in-frame clones alone and is incomplete. The data hold about 200,000 clones, with roughly 72% observed a single time. This sample stems from a study of cytotoxic CD8 clonotypes in ibrutinib-treated CLL. This clonotype was obtained from a human donor with chronic lymphocytic leukemia. Sample: PBMCs, taken after 24 months of ibrutinib treatment.

The CDR3 reads CASSNGHTYGYTF. The CDR3 DNA sequence: TGTGCCAGTAGTAACGGACACACCTATGGCTACACCTTC. The chain links TRBV19 to TRBJ1-2; maybe TRBD1 (5 bases). Between the trimmed V and J ends, which lost 4 bases and 4 bases, there was a span of 10 bases. Germline CDR1 is LNHDA and CDR2 is SQIVND (reference sequence). CDR3 length: 13 residues. Full variable domain (missing parts from reference TRBV19 and TRBJ1-2): DGGITQSPKYLFRKEGQNVTLSCEQNLNHDAMYWYRQDPGQGLRLIYYSQIVNDFQKGDIAEGYSVSREKKESFPLTVTSAQKNPTAFYLCASSNGHTYGYTFGSGTRLTVV.